A selection of T cell receptor beta chains follows, all from one sample in a study of CD8 T cells in Susac syndrome. TCRdb used MiXCR to reprocess the immunoSEQ multiplex PCR reads, holding one entry per CDR3 protein. This sample has 100,000 to 150,000 distinct CDR3 sequences, with roughly 80% found just once. Material: CD8+ T cells from PBMCs. The receptors derive from a human donor with multiple sclerosis. Each CDR3 is given with its conserved first and last residue. A D gene is named only where the DNA matches it firmly. A row's size may be missing; if present it is once, few, many or a size class.

>once|TRBV24-1|-|TRBJ2-5
TGTGCCACCAGTGATTTTGGGGAATCGGGAGAGACCCAGTACTTC
CATSDFGESGETQYF
>once|TRBV28|-|TRBJ2-4
TGTGCCAGCAGTTGGGGGGTGTCAGCCAAAAACATTCAGTACTTC
CASSWGVSAKNIQYF
>-|TRBV3-1|TRBD2|TRBJ2-1
TGTGCCAGCAGCCAAGATGAGGTTTGGCGGGAGTACAATGAGCAGTTCTTC
CASSQDEVWREYNEQFF
>-|TRBV27|TRBD1|TRBJ1-2
TGTGCCAGCAGTTGGGGACAGGGGGTGGGGGGCTACACCTTC
CASSWGQGVGGYTF
>-|TRBV19|-|TRBJ1-1
TGTGCCAGTAGTATCTCTCACGGAACCTACACTGAAGCTTTCTTT
CASSISHGTYTEAFF
>-|TRBV14|-|TRBJ2-2
TGTGCCAGCAGCCAAGAGAGGGGTGCCGGGGAGCTGTTTTTT
CASSQERGAGELFF
>-|TRBV20-1|-|TRBJ1-1
TGCAGTGCTAGGCTTGGGACGGGTGAAGCTTTCTTT
CSARLGTGEAFF
>-|TRBV2|-|TRBJ1-5
TGTGCCAGCAGTGAAGGAGGGGAGAAGGATCAGCCCCAGCATTTT
CASSEGGEKDQPQHF
>-|TRBV28|TRBD1|TRBJ1-2
TGTGCCAGCAAATTTCAGGGGGACCTTCGCTATGGCTACACCTTC
CASKFQGDLRYGYTF
>-|TRBV12-3/TRBV12-4|-|TRBJ1-1
TGTGCCAGCAGTTTTGTTGGGAACACTGAAGCTTTCTTT
CASSFVGNTEAFF
>-|TRBV7-9|-|TRBJ2-1
TGTGCCAGCAGCCGAGCGAGAGAGGTTAATGAGCAGTTCTTC
CASSRAREVNEQFF
>once|TRBV25-1|-|TRBJ2-2
TGTGCCAGCACCAGTACCGGGGAGCTGTTTTTT
CASTSTGELFF
>-|TRBV4-1|TRBD1|TRBJ2-1
TGCGCCACCGGAGAGGGGGCCGACTACAATGAGCAGTTCTTC
CATGEGADYNEQFF
>few|TRBV7-6|-|TRBJ2-7
TGTGCCAGCAGCTTAGTCGCGGAGATCCCCTACGAGCAGTACTTC
CASSLVAEIPYEQYF
>-|TRBV7-9|TRBD2|TRBJ2-1
TGTGCCAGCAGCCCAGCCGCTAGCGGGAGGTTTGAGCAGTTCTTC
CASSPAASGRFEQFF
>-|TRBV12-3/TRBV12-4|-|TRBJ1-4
TGTGCCAGCACGACCCGACACGGCGAAAAACTGTTTTTT
CASTTRHGEKLFF
>-|TRBV27|-|TRBJ2-7
TGTGCCAGCAGTTTATCGCTAGGACAGTCCTACGAGCAGTACTTC
CASSLSLGQSYEQYF
>few|TRBV4-2|-|TRBJ1-1
TGTGCCAGCAGCCAAGGGCAACCTGAAGCTTTCTTT
CASSQGQPEAFF
>-|TRBV27|TRBD1|TRBJ1-2
TGTGCCAGCAGTTTACAAGGGACAGCAAGCGGCTACACCTTC
CASSLQGTASGYTF
>-|TRBV4-2|-|TRBJ1-2
TGTGCCAGCAGCCAAGTTGAGGAAAACGATCCCCACTATGGCTACACCTTC
CASSQVEENDPHYGYTF
>-|TRBV20-1|TRBD2|TRBJ2-1
TGCAGTGCTAGAGACCCTAGCGGGGGGAATTCCTTTTACAATGAGCAGTTCTTC
CSARDPSGGNSFYNEQFF
>once|TRBV4-1|-|TRBJ1-1
TGCGCCAGCAGCCAAATGCGAAGCGCTGAAGCTTTCTTT
CASSQMRSAEAFF
>-|TRBV2|-|TRBJ1-1
TGTGCCAGTATGGCAGGGACGGGGACTGAAGCTTTCTTT
CASMAGTGTEAFF
>-|TRBV12-3/TRBV12-4|-|TRBJ2-5
TGTGCCAGCAGTTTAGCCCACGCGGAGACCCAGTACTTC
CASSLAHAETQYF
>-|TRBV5-5|-|TRBJ1-2
TGTGCCAGCAGCCCGTCTAGGACAGACAACTATGGCTACACCTTC
CASSPSRTDNYGYTF
>-|TRBV28|-|TRBJ1-6
TGTGCCAGCAACCTCGGACAGAGGGGTAATTCACCCCTCCACTTT
CASNLGQRGNSPLHF
>-|TRBV11-2|TRBD2|TRBJ2-5
TGTGCCAGCAGCTCCCCCCTAGCGGAGAAAGAGACCCAGTACTTC
CASSSPLAEKETQYF
>-|TRBV12-3/TRBV12-4|TRBD2|TRBJ2-1
TGTGCCAGTGGACTAGCGGTATACAATGAGCAGTTCTTC
CASGLAVYNEQFF
>-|TRBV24-1|TRBD1|TRBJ2-2
TGTGCCACCACCGGGACAGCCAACACCGGGGAGCTGTTTTTT
CATTGTANTGELFF
>-|TRBV19|-|TRBJ1-4
TGTGCCAGTAGTACCGGGGCCATTAATGAAAAACTGTTTTTT
CASSTGAINEKLFF
>-|TRBV2|-|TRBJ1-5
TGTGCCAGCAGTGCTAGTATGGCTAGGGATCAGCCCCAGCATTTT
CASSASMARDQPQHF
>-|TRBV4-1|-|TRBJ1-1
TGCGCCAGCAGTTCCACGGAGGAAAACACTGAAGCTTTCTTT
CASSSTEENTEAFF
>-|TRBV30|-|TRBJ2-7
TGTGCCTGTACTCCCGGCCAGGCGAACTCCTACGAGCAGTACTTC
CACTPGQANSYEQYF
>-|TRBV7-9|-|TRBJ2-1
TGTGCCAGCAGCCTCGGGGGACTCCTCTATGAGCAGTTCTTC
CASSLGGLLYEQFF
>-|TRBV7-9|TRBD2|TRBJ2-2
TGTGCCAGCAGCTTAGTTGCAGCGGGAGGGCCGGGGACCGGGGAGCTGTTTTTT
CASSLVAAGGPGTGELFF
>-|TRBV3-1|TRBD2|TRBJ2-5
TGTGCCAGCAGCCCGACTAGCGGGGGCCGAGGGGAGACCCAGTACTTC
CASSPTSGGRGETQYF
>-|TRBV19|TRBD1|TRBJ1-1
TGTGCCAGTCATTACGGACAGGGGAACACTGAAGCTTTCTTT
CASHYGQGNTEAFF
>-|TRBV10-2|-|TRBJ1-1
TGCGCCAGCAGTGGAGCGGGGAGGGTGAACACTGAAGCTTTCTTT
CASSGAGRVNTEAFF